The 7 T cell receptor beta chains reported below all come from one sample, sequenced in a study of T-cell reconstitution after alpha-beta-depleted transplantation in children. Preparing the TCRbeta library involved the use of unique molecular identifiers. TCRdb used MiXCR to reprocess the PCR reads, holding one entry per CDR3 protein. The table has roughly 790,000 distinct CDR3 sequences, roughly 15% seen once; the top ten hold about 5%. The sample in question was PBMCs, mostly from graft donor cells, obtained 360 days after TCRalphabeta/CD19-depleted stem cell transplant. The receptors here all came from a male patient younger than 18 who had a stem cell transplant for acute lymphoblastic leukemia, so the T cells may come from the graft donor.

This clonotype was counted a single time. The chain recombines TRBV4-1 with TRBJ2-5; possibly TRBD2 for D (5 bases). The V end lost 8 bases, the J end lost 5 bases, and 18 bases lay between the germline ends. Germline-derived CDR1 and CDR2 are MGHRA and YSYEKL. There are 14 residues in the CDR3. In DNA form, the CDR3 reads TGCGCCAGCGGTACGGGAACCTTAGGGGAGACCCAGTACTTC. Amino acid sequence: CASGTGTLGETQYF.

CDR3 region: CASSTKTGLSTEAFF. The CDR3 DNA sequence: TGCGCCAGCAGCACGAAGACAGGGTTAAGCACTGAAGCTTTCTTT. The J gene is TRBJ1-1, the V gene TRBV5-1, with 7 nucleotides matching TRBD1. With V trimmed by 4 bases and J by 4 bases, 10 bases remained unmatched. The CDR3 has 15 amino acids. Germline CDR1 reads SGHRS; CDR2 reads YFSETQ.

This clonotype occurred a few times. The chain recombines TRBV5-1 with TRBJ2-7; D is perhaps TRBD2 (5 bases). Germline CDR1 and CDR2: SGHRS and YFSETQ. Deletions cut 8 bases from V and 0 bases from J, with 15 bases between. This CDR3 contains 14 residues. Here the CDR3 reads CASTEPGSSYEQYF. CDR3 in DNA: TGCGCCAGTACCGAACCGGGATCCTCCTACGAGCAGTACTTC. The full variable domain, in which reference TRBV5-1 and TRBJ2-7 provide the parts outside the CDR3, is KAGVTQTPRYLIKTRGQQVTLSCSPISGHRSVSWYQQTPGQGLQFLFEYFSETQRNKGNFPGRFSGRQFSNSRSEMNVSTLELGDSALYLCASTEPGSSYEQYFGPGTRLTVT.

The V call is TRBV5-1, the J call TRBJ1-1; D remains ambiguous. The CDR3 loop spans 16 amino acids. V lost 3 bases and J lost 4, with 19 bases in between. Germline V gene lookup returns CDR1 SGHRS and CDR2 YFSETQ. CDR3 region: CASSYIQGSEITEAFF. The CDR3 region has the DNA TGCGCCAGCAGCTATATACAAGGAAGCGAAATCACTGAAGCTTTCTTT.

The rearrangement uses TRBV11-1 and TRBJ1-6; TRBD1 agrees at 8 bases. The CDR3 is made up of 18 amino acids. CDR1 is SGHAT and CDR2 is FQDESV in the germline V gene (reference sequence). Unmatched junction bases numbered 7, after V lost 3 bases and J lost 0 bases. The CDR3 DNA reads as TGTGCCAGCAGCTTCCAGACAGGGGTAGGCTCCTATAATTCACCCCTCCACTTT. Translating gives CASSFQTGVGSYNSPLHF.

This clonotype has just a few counts. The rearrangement uses TRBV21-1 and TRBJ2-3; TRBD2 is the table's D call, not checked against the DNA. TRBV21-1 is an annotated pseudogene. This CDR3 is 17 amino acids long. CDR3 coding DNA: TGTGCCAGCAGCAAAGGGGGACTAGCGGGATCCCCAGATACGCAGTATTTT. This sequence encodes CASSKGGLAGSPDTQYF.

The chain joins TRBV24-1 to TRBJ2-5, with 7 bases lining up with TRBD2. J lost 5 bases, V lost 1 base, and 15 bases had no gene match. Germline V gives CDR1 KGHDR, CDR2 SFDVKD. The CDR3 runs to 18 residues. The CDR3 is CATSDFLLGGRAPETQYF. The DNA of the CDR3 is TGTGCCACCAGTGATTTTCTTCTTGGAGGGAGGGCCCCGGAGACCCAGTACTTC.